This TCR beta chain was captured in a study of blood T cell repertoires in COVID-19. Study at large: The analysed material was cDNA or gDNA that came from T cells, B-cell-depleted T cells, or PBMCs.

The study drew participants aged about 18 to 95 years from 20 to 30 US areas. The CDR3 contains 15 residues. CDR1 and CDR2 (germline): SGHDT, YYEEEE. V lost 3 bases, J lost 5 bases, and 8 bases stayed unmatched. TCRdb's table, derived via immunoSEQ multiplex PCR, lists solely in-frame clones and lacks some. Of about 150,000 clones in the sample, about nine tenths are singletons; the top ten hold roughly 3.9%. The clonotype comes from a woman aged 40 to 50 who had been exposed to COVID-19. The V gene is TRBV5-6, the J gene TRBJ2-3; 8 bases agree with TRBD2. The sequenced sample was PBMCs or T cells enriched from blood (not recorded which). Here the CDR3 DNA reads TGTGCCAGCAGCTCGGGACTAGTGGGAATAGATACGCAGTATTTT. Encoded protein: CASSSGLVGIDTQYF.